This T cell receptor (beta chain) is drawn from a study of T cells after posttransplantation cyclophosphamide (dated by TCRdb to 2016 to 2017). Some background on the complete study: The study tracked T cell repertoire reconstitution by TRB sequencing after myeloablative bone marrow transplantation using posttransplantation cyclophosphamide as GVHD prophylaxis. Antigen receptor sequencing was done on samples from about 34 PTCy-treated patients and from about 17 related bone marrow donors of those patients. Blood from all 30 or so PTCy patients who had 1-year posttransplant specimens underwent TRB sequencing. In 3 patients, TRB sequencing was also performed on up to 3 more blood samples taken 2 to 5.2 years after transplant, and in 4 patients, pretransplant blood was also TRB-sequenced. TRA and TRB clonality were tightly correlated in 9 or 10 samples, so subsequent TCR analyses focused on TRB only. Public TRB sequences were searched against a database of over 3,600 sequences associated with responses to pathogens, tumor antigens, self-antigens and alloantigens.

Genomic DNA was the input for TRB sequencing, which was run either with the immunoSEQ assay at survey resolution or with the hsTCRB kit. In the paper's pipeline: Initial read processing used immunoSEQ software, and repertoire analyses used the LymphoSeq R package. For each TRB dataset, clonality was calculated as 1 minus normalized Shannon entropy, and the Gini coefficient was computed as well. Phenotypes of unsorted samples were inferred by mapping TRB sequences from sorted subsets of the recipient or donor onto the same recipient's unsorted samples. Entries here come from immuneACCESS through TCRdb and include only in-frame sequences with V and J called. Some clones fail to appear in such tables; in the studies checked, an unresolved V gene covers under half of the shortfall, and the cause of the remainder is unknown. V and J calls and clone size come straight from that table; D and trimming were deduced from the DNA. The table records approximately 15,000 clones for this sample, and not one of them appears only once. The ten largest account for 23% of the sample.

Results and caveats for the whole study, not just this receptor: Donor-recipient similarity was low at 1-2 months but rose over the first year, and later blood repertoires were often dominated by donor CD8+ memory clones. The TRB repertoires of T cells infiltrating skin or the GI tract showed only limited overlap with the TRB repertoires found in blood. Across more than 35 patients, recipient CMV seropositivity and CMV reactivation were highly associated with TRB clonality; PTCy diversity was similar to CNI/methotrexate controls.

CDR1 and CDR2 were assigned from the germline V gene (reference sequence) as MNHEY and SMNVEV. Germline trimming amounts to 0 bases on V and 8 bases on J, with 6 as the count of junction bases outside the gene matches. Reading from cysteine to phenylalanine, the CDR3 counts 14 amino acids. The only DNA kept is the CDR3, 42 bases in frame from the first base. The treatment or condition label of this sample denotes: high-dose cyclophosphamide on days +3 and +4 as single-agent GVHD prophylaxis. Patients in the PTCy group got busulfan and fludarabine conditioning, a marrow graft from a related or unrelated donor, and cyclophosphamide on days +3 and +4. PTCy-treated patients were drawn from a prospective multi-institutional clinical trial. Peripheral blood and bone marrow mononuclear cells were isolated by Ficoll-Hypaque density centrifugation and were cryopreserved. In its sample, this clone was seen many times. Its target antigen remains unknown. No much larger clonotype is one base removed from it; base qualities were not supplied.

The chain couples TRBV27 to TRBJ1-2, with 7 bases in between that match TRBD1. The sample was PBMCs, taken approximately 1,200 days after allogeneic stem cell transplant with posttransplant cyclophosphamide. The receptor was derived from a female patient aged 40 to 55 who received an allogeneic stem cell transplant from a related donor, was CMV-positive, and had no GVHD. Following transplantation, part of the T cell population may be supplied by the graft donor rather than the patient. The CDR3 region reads CASSLSRTGLGYTF. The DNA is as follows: TGTGCCAGCAGTTTATCCCGGACAGGTCTAGGCTACACCTTC.